One sample yielded the 22 T cell receptor beta chains listed below, sequenced in a study of T cell responses to AZD1222 COVID-19 vaccine. Sequencing was performed with immunoSEQ multiplex PCR; in TCRdb, only in-frame clones are kept and a portion is missing. Among 90,000 to 95,000 clones listed, roughly 90% were seen once. The input for sequencing was peripheral blood, taken 28 days after the second AZD1222 dose. The receptors derive from an adult who received the AZD1222 COVID-19 vaccine.

The gene calls are TRBV18 and TRBJ1-2; 8 bases fit TRBD1. With V trimmed by 3 bases and J by 7 bases, 13 bases remained unmatched. Per the germline V gene, CDR1 is KGHSH and CDR2 is LQKENI. CDR3 length: 16 amino acids. DNA for the CDR3: TGTGCCAGCTCACCGAGGGAAAACAGGGGGATGTTTGGCTACACCTTC. Translating gives CASSPRENRGMFGYTF.

The rearrangement uses TRBV4-3 and TRBJ1-4; D gene ambiguous. The CDR3 loop spans 14 amino acids. V was cut by 3 bases and J by 12 bases, with 17 bases left in between. CDR1 and CDR2 from the germline V gene are LGHNA and YSLEER. CDR3 region: CASSHGRELEELFF. The CDR3 coding sequence is TGCGCCAGCAGCCATGGACGGGAGCTTGAGGAACTGTTTTTT.

This chain joins TRBV30 and TRBJ2-3; no reliable D call. There are 12 residues in the CDR3. The germline CDR1 and CDR2 sequences are GTSNPN and SVGIG (reference sequence). V shed 2 bases and J shed 3 bases, with 6 bases lying between them. The CDR3 DNA reads as TGTGCCTGGAGTAGAATGACAGATACGCAGTATTTT. Translating gives CAWSRMTDTQYF. Variable domain in full (rest from reference TRBV30 and TRBJ2-3): SQTIHQWPATLVQPVGSPLSLECTVEGTSNPNLYWYRQAAGRGLQLLFYSVGIGQISSEVPQNLSASRPQDRQFILSSKKLLLSDSGFYLCAWSRMTDTQYFGPGTRLTVL.

The chain employs TRBV28 and TRBJ2-3; D not resolved. Germline V gene sequence: CDR1 MDHEN, CDR2 SYDVKM. Deletions cut 6 bases from V and 6 bases from J, with 13 bases between. The CDR3 sequence is 13 residues long. Here the CDR3 reads CASSPPDEDTQYF. CDR3 nucleotides: TGTGCCAGCAGCCCCCCGGACGAGGATACGCAGTATTTT. Drawing the rest from reference TRBV28 and TRBJ2-3, the complete variable domain is DVKVTQSSRYLVKRTGEKVFLECVQDMDHENMFWYRQDPGLGLRLIYFSYDVKMKEKGDIPEGYSVSREKKERFSLILESASTNQTSMYLCASSPPDEDTQYFGPGTRLTVL.

This chain connects TRBV11-1 to TRBJ1-1; D call uncertain. There are 15 residues in the CDR3. Germline CDR1 reads SGHAT; CDR2 reads FQDESV (reference sequence). Trimming pared 5 bases from V and 1 base from J, leaving 14 bases between. The CDR3 loop reads CASSLSGRPNTEAFF. For the CDR3, the DNA is TGTGCCAGCAGCCTTAGCGGCAGGCCGAACACTGAAGCTTTCTTT. Together with reference TRBV11-1 and TRBJ1-1, the CDR3 gives the full variable domain: EAEVAQSPRYKITEKSQAVAFWCDPISGHATLYWYRQILGQGPELLVQFQDESVVDDSQLPKDRFSAERLKGVDSTLKIQPAELGDSAMYLCASSLSGRPNTEAFFGQGTRLTVV.

The chain couples TRBV18 to TRBJ1-3, with D uncertain. Trimming took 3 bases from V and 0 from J, leaving 12 bases between them. Germline loops: CDR1 KGHSH, CDR2 LQKENI. The CDR3 is 16 amino acids. CDR3 sequence (DNA): TGTGCCAGCTCACCCTCCGGGCCGTCCTCTGGAAACACCATATATTTT. It translates to CASSPSGPSSGNTIYF.

The chain uses TRBV7-8 and TRBJ2-3; D might be TRBD2 (6 bases). CDR1 is SGHVS, CDR2 FQNEAQ, per germline. V was trimmed by 7 bases and J by 2 bases, leaving 16 bases between them. This CDR3 region has 15 residues. CDR3 nucleotide sequence: TGTGCCAGCACCAAGGAGGGACTCCTCACAGATACGCAGTATTTT. Protein sequence: CASTKEGLLTDTQYF.

The chain links TRBV27 to TRBJ2-5, with D maybe TRBD2 (5 bases). Germline-derived CDR1 and CDR2 are MNHEY and SMNVEV (reference sequence). The CDR3 runs to 15 residues. V was cut by 8 bases and J by 5 bases, with 21 bases left in between. The CDR3 loop is CASGSTSTRFETQYF. The CDR3 DNA sequence: TGTGCCAGCGGCTCGACGAGTACTAGATTCGAGACCCAGTACTTC.

In this sample, this clone turned up once. The CDR3 DNA reads as TGTGCCAGCAGCTTAGTTTCACAGAACACCGGGGAGCTGTTTTTT. Translating gives CASSLVSQNTGELFF. J is TRBJ2-2 and V is TRBV7-8; D gene uncertain. Trimming stripped 1 base from V and 1 base from J, with 7 bases between. Germline V gives CDR1 SGHVS, CDR2 FQNEAQ. CDR3 size: 15 residues.

The rearrangement links TRBV7-9 to TRBJ2-7; 12 nucleotides match TRBD1. CDR1 and CDR2 from the germline V gene are SEHNR and FQNEAQ (reference sequence). There are 14 residues in the CDR3. Germline trimming cut 5 bases from V and 5 bases from J; bases unmatched to any gene: 4. The CDR3 DNA is TGTGCCAGCAGCCGGGACAGGGGGCGAGACGAGCAGTACTTC. Amino acid sequence: CASSRDRGRDEQYF. The variable domain in full, completed from reference TRBV7-9 and TRBJ2-7, reads DTGVSQNPRHKITKRGQNVTFRCDPISEHNRLYWYRQTLGQGPEFLTYFQNEAQLEKSRLLSDRFSAERPKGSFSTLEIQRTEQGDSAMYLCASSRDRGRDEQYFGPGTRLTVT.

CDR3 bases: TGTGCCAGCAGTTACCAGGGACAGGCGGGTGAAGCTTTCTTT. Its translation: CASSYQGQAGEAFF. V is TRBV6-6 and J is TRBJ1-1; 8 positions agree with TRBD1. The germline V gene encodes CDR1 MNHNY and CDR2 SVGAGI (reference sequence). The V and J ends lost 2 bases and 7 bases, in that order; junction bases with no gene match: 6. The CDR3 contains 14 residues.

By its share, this clone is medium-sized. The gene calls are TRBV4-2 and TRBJ1-1; tentative D call: TRBD1 (6 bases). This CDR3 is built from 14 residues. Germline CDR1 is LGHNA and CDR2 is YNFKEQ. Deletions cut 0 bases from V and 8 bases from J, with 13 bases between. The DNA for the CDR3 is TGTGCCAGCAGCCAAGAAACGGGACACTTAGAAGCTTTCTTT. It translates to CASSQETGHLEAFF.

The CDR3 bases are TGTGCCAGCAGCCGGACAGGGAGCACTGAAGCTTTCTTT. It codes for CASSRTGSTEAFF. The chain uses TRBV2 and TRBJ1-1; 8 bases are a match to TRBD1. Germline-derived CDR1 and CDR2 are SNHLY and FYNNEI. V was pared by 6 bases and J by 4 bases, with 4 bases of the junction left unmatched. This CDR3 region has 13 residues.

The chain combines TRBV29-1 with TRBJ2-2; D gene uncertain. V shed 4 bases and J shed 1 base, with 4 bases lying between them. CDR1 and CDR2 from the germline V gene are SQVTM and ANQGSEA. CDR3 length equals 12 residues. CDR3 amino acids: CSVAKNTGELFF. In DNA, the CDR3 is TGCAGCGTTGCCAAGAACACCGGGGAGCTGTTTTTT.

This sequence joins TRBV10-3 and TRBJ2-1; 13 nucleotides agree with TRBD2. Germline V gene lookup returns CDR1 ENHRY and CDR2 SYGVKD. V was clipped by 5 bases and J by 5 bases; unmatched bases: 3. The CDR3 runs 15 residues. The CDR3 bases are TGTGCCATCAGTCCTGGACTAGCGGGGGACAATGAGCAGTTCTTC. This codes for CAISPGLAGDNEQFF.

This clone was seen only once. This sequence joins TRBV11-2 and TRBJ2-7, with D unclear. V lost 0 bases, J lost 12 bases, and 12 bases lay in between. The germline CDR1 and CDR2 sequences are SGHAT and FQNNGV. This CDR3 comprises 12 residues. The CDR3 sequence is CASSLDAPSLYF. The DNA of the CDR3 is TGTGCCAGCAGCTTAGATGCACCGAGTCTGTACTTC.

The chain recombines TRBV12-5 with TRBJ2-3; 9 bases are a match to TRBD2. The J segment lost 2 bases and the V segment lost 6 bases, leaving 6 bases of the junction unmatched. Germline-derived CDR1 and CDR2 are LGHNT and FRNRAP. The CDR3 spans 15 residues. CDR3 amino acids: CASGHSGGLTDTQYF. CDR3 DNA sequence: TGTGCTAGTGGACATAGCGGGGGACTCACAGATACGCAGTATTTT.

This chain connects TRBV25-1 to TRBJ2-7; D is unclear. Germline loops: CDR1 MGHDK, CDR2 SYGVNS. V was clipped by 1 base and J by 3 bases, with 10 bases between them. This CDR3 is built from 14 residues. The CDR3 DNA sequence: TGTGCCAGCAGTGAATTCAATAATCACTACGAGCAGTACTTC. This gives the protein CASSEFNNHYEQYF.

V usage is TRBV28 and J usage is TRBJ2-2, with D unclear. Between the trimmed V and J ends, which lost 8 bases and 5 bases, there was a span of 12 bases. Germline-derived CDR1 and CDR2 are MDHEN and SYDVKM. The CDR3 consists of 13 residues. The CDR3 reads CASRVDGTGELFF. CDR3 sequence (DNA): TGTGCCAGCCGGGTGGACGGGACCGGGGAGCTGTTTTTT.

The J gene is TRBJ1-3, the V gene TRBV9; 10 nucleotides match TRBD1. J lost 3 bases, V lost 7 bases, and 7 bases had no gene match. The CDR3 loop spans 15 amino acids. CDR1 is SGDLS, CDR2 YYNGEE, per germline. The CDR3 is CASGGTGVGGNTIYF. In nucleotides, the CDR3 is TGTGCCAGCGGGGGGACAGGGGTCGGTGGAAACACCATATATTTT.

The chain carries TRBV7-2 and TRBJ1-5, with 7 bases fitting TRBD1. The V gene end was trimmed by 1 base and the J gene end by 5 bases; junction bases not matched to a gene: 5. Germline loops: CDR1 SGHTA, CDR2 FQGNSA. The CDR3 runs 15 residues. CDR3 sequence: CASSLVRGTDQPQHF. In nucleotides, the CDR3 is TGTGCCAGCAGCTTAGTACGAGGGACAGATCAGCCCCAGCATTTT.

This chain joins TRBV6-4 and TRBJ1-5; tentatively, D is TRBD1 (6 bases). The CDR3 consists of 16 residues. The V gene lost 0 bases and the J gene lost 6 bases, with 15 bases spanning the gap. Per germline, CDR1 MRHNA and CDR2 SNTAGT. CDR3 DNA: TGTGCCAGCAGTGACTCGATCCCAGGGGTCGGTCAGCCCCAGCATTTT. It encodes CASSDSIPGVGQPQHF.